A single sample is the source of the 26 T cell receptor beta chains below, sequenced in a study of T-cell memory formation after mild COVID-19. TCRdb re-analysed the 5' RACE reads in MiXCR, keeping a single row per CDR3 protein. This table has about 410,000 distinct CDR3 sequences, under 25% appearing once. The sample comprised PBMCs or a T cell subset sorted from them (not recorded which). These receptors were collected from an adult woman who had mild COVID-19 (a few samples of this study predate the infection). Cell type and time point are not known.

The table lists this clonotype with a few counts. The chain combines TRBV28 with TRBJ1-5; D gene uncertain. V was clipped by 6 bases and J by 4 bases, with 7 bases between them. CDR3 size: 12 residues. CDR1 is MDHEN, CDR2 SYDVKM, per germline. The CDR3 sequence is CASSVLNQPQHF. For the CDR3, the DNA is TGTGCCAGCAGCGTCTTAAATCAGCCCCAGCATTTT.

This clonotype has just a few counts. The rearrangement uses TRBV2 and TRBJ1-2; 10 bases are a match to TRBD1. The CDR3 has 12 residues. The junction had 4 bases not matched to a gene; V was cut back by 9 bases and J by 6 bases. CDR1 and CDR2 (germline): SNHLY, FYNNEI. The CDR3 sequence: CASRQGANGYTF. CDR3 DNA: TGTGCCAGTAGACAGGGGGCGAATGGCTACACCTTC. Looking up the rest from reference TRBV2 and TRBJ1-2 gives the full variable domain: EPEVTQTPSHQVTQMGQEVILRCVPISNHLYFYWYRQILGQKVEFLVSFYNNEISEKSEIFDDQFSVERPDGSNFTLKIRSTKLEDSAMYFCASRQGANGYTFGSGTRLTVV.

The V and J genes are TRBV5-4 and TRBJ2-5; 7 positions match TRBD1. This CDR3 is 14 amino acids long. Germline values: CDR1 SGHNT, CDR2 YYREEE (reference sequence). J was trimmed by 5 bases and V by 4 bases; bases with no gene match: 8. The CDR3 bases are TGTGCCAGCAGCCTGAAACAGGGGCGGGAGACCCAGTACTTC. Protein product: CASSLKQGRETQYF.

This clonotype was counted a few times. The rearrangement links TRBV20-1 to TRBJ1-4; D possibly corresponds to TRBD1 (5 bases). The V gene lost 3 bases and the J gene lost 4 bases, with 15 bases spanning the gap. The CDR3 spans 15 residues. Per the germline V gene, CDR1 is DFQATT and CDR2 is SNEGSKA (reference sequence). For the CDR3, the DNA is TGCAGTGCTAGCCCTCCGGGACGGATTAATGAAAAACTGTTTTTT. Translation: CSASPPGRINEKLFF.

The J gene is TRBJ2-1, the V gene TRBV10-3, with D possibly TRBD1 on 6 matching bases. V was pared by 11 bases and J by 5 bases, with 19 bases between. Germline V lookup: CDR1 ENHRY, CDR2 SYGVKD. This CDR3 has 14 residues. The CDR3 DNA is TGTGCCGTCCGAACAGGGAGCCAAGACAATGAGCAGTTCTTC. Translation gives CAVRTGSQDNEQFF.

The chain combines TRBV28 with TRBJ2-7; 7 bases are a match to TRBD1. V gave up 2 bases and J gave up 5 bases; unmatched junction bases: 6. Germline V lookup: CDR1 MDHEN, CDR2 SYDVKM. The CDR3 sequence is 14 residues long. The CDR3 spells CASSLPGTVNEQYF. In nucleotides, the CDR3 is TGTGCCAGCAGTTTACCCGGGACAGTCAACGAGCAGTACTTC.

In its sample, this clonotype was seen a few times. V gene TRBV4-2 combines with J gene TRBJ2-1; 10 bases map to TRBD2. Germline V gene sequence: CDR1 LGHNA, CDR2 YNFKEQ. The CDR3 consists of 17 residues. After removal of 1 base from V and 3 bases from J, the junction contained 6 bases not matched to a gene. The CDR3 region is CASSQVASGGYYNEQFF. The CDR3 region has the DNA TGTGCCAGCAGCCAAGTGGCTAGCGGGGGATACTACAATGAGCAGTTCTTC.

The chain's CDR3 is CASSLVSGEGAFF. The CDR3 nucleotides read TGTGCCAGCAGCTTGGTCTCCGGAGAGGGAGCTTTCTTT. The chain couples TRBV5-6 to TRBJ1-1; no clear D. V dropped 0 bases and J dropped 10 bases, with 13 bases sitting between them. This CDR3 has 13 residues. Germline CDR1 is SGHDT and CDR2 is YYEEEE.

The genes are TRBV3-1 and TRBJ1-6, with 8 positions matching TRBD1. V lost 6 bases and J lost 4; bases outside the gene matches: 5. The CDR3 length is 15 residues. Germline assignment: CDR1 LGHDT and CDR2 YNNKEL (reference sequence). This chain's CDR3 is CASSRDRGYNSPLHF. CDR3 DNA sequence: TGTGCCAGCAGTCGTGACAGGGGTTATAATTCACCCCTCCACTTT. Combining the CDR3 with reference TRBV3-1 and TRBJ1-6 gives the whole variable domain DTAVSQTPKYLVTQMGNDKSIKCEQNLGHDTMYWYKQDSKKFLKIMFSYNNKELIINETVPNRFSPKSPDKAHLNLHINSLELGDSAVYFCASSRDRGYNSPLHFGNGTRLTVT.

This clonotype was counted only a few times. The J gene is TRBJ2-7, the V gene TRBV2; 12 bases match TRBD2. The CDR3 spans 17 residues. V lost 5 bases, J lost 4 bases, and 12 bases stayed unmatched. The V gene's germline CDR1 is SNHLY and CDR2 FYNNEI. The CDR3 loop reads CASSRTSGARGRYEQYF. The CDR3 DNA reads as TGTGCCAGCAGTCGGACTAGCGGGGCTCGGGGTAGATACGAGCAGTACTTC.

As for this clonotype: Germline and junction disagree at one end, which may indicate a read error. The rearrangement uses TRBV20-1 and TRBJ2-7; 9 nucleotides line up with TRBD1. There are 15 residues in the CDR3. Germline CDR1 is DFQATT and CDR2 is SNEGSKA (reference sequence). CDR3 in DNA: TGCAGTGCTAGCCCCTCCGTACAGGGGGCCAACCCGGGCGTCTTC. As protein: CSASPSVQGANPGVF.

There are a few counts of this clonotype. The rearrangement uses TRBV29-1 and TRBJ2-5; 10 bases are shared with TRBD1. CDR1 is SQVTM, CDR2 ANQGSEA, per germline. This CDR3 has 14 residues. The junction had 3 bases not matched to a gene; V was cut back by 3 bases and J by 2 bases. The CDR3 loop is CSVDPDRGQETQYF. CDR3 in DNA: TGCAGCGTTGATCCGGACAGGGGGCAAGAGACCCAGTACTTC.

This clonotype has at least ten counts. The chain combines TRBV5-1 with TRBJ1-1; 8 bases are a match to TRBD1. V shed 3 bases and J 1 base; nucleotides not matched to a gene: 2. The germline CDR1 and CDR2 sequences are SGHRS and YFSETQ. The CDR3 runs to 14 residues. The CDR3: CASSSGTGNTEAFF. The CDR3 coding sequence is TGCGCCAGCAGCTCCGGGACAGGGAACACTGAAGCTTTCTTT.

This clonotype was seen a single time. CDR3 protein: CASSGWRSKETQYF. DNA for the CDR3: TGTGCCAGCAGCGGATGGAGGTCTAAAGAGACCCAGTACTTC. The gene calls are TRBV5-6 and TRBJ2-5; TRBD2 is a possible D gene (5 bases). Trimming took off 4 bases at V and 3 bases at J, with 13 bases between the two ends. The CDR3 totals 14 residues. Germline CDR1 reads SGHDT; CDR2 reads YYEEEE.

This clonotype was counted a single time. This chain uses TRBV5-1 with TRBJ1-2, with TRBD1 identical over 7 bases. With V trimmed by 1 base and J by 4 bases, 4 bases remained unmatched. CDR3 size: 14 residues. In germline, CDR1 is SGHRS, CDR2 YFSETQ. CDR3 nucleotides: TGCGCCAGCAGCTTGACAGGGGTAGCCTATGGCTACACCTTC. Its protein product is CASSLTGVAYGYTF. Based on the CDR3 plus reference TRBV5-1 and TRBJ1-2, the full variable domain is KAGVTQTPRYLIKTRGQQVTLSCSPISGHRSVSWYQQTPGQGLQFLFEYFSETQRNKGNFPGRFSGRQFSNSRSEMNVSTLELGDSALYLCASSLTGVAYGYTFGSGTRLTVV.

This clonotype was observed a few times. The chain is built from TRBV9 and TRBJ2-5; weak D call: TRBD1 (5 bases). The CDR3 length is 16 residues. Trimming took off 3 bases at V and 5 bases at J, with 20 bases between the two ends. The germline gives CDR1 SGDLS, CDR2 YYNGEE. The CDR3 nucleotides are TGTGCCAGCAGCGAGGGGCTAACCGAAGGGTCGGAGACCCAGTACTTC. This gives the protein CASSEGLTEGSETQYF.

The gene calls are TRBV4-1 and TRBJ2-2, with a tentative D call TRBD1 (6 bases). This CDR3 has 16 residues. The germline V and J ends were trimmed by 6 bases and 3 bases, with 17 bases remaining between them. Germline assignment: CDR1 MGHRA and CDR2 YSYEKL. CDR3 amino acids: CASSRLGDKYTGELFF. For the CDR3, the DNA is TGCGCCAGCAGTCGTCTGGGGGACAAGTACACCGGGGAGCTGTTTTTT.

This clonotype was detected a few times. The genes are TRBV10-3 and TRBJ2-7; the D call may be TRBD1 or TRBD2 (5 bases each). Germline loops: CDR1 ENHRY, CDR2 SYGVKD. The ends were cut back, 8 bases at V and 6 bases at J, with 29 bases in the middle. CDR3 length equals 17 residues. The DNA of the CDR3 is TGTGCCATCGCGGACCTTATCGGGGCGGGCCGAGCCTCCGAGCAGTACTTC. This gives the protein CAIADLIGAGRASEQYF.

The chain joins TRBV5-1 to TRBJ1-1; D gene uncertain. The V end lost 0 bases, the J end lost 6 bases, and 12 bases lay between the germline ends. The CDR3 extends over 14 amino acids. Germline loops: CDR1 SGHRS, CDR2 YFSETQ. The CDR3, as DNA: TGCGCCAGCAGCTTGGTTGCGGGGTCCCCTGAAGCTTTCTTT. Protein product: CASSLVAGSPEAFF.

This clonotype was seen a handful of times. The chain couples TRBV12-3 or TRBV12-4 to TRBJ2-1; either TRBD1 or TRBD2 may fit D (5 bases each). This CDR3 has 13 residues. With 8 bases removed from V and 0 bases from J, the gap between germline ends came to 8 bases. The CDR3 spells CASAGSSYNEQFF. As DNA, the CDR3 is TGTGCCAGCGCAGGGAGCTCCTACAATGAGCAGTTCTTC.

This chain joins TRBV29-1 and TRBJ1-3; D perhaps matches TRBD1 (5 bases). The CDR3 is made up of 13 amino acids. Germline CDR1 reads SQVTM; CDR2 reads ANQGSEA. V was clipped by 5 bases and J by 4 bases, with 12 bases between them. CDR3 loop: CSVTGPTGNTIYF. CDR3 nucleotide sequence: TGCAGCGTTACGGGACCGACGGGAAACACCATATATTTT.

This clonotype has only a few counts. The chain links TRBV6-1 to TRBJ2-2; TRBD2 matches at 8 bases. Germline V lookup: CDR1 MNHNS, CDR2 SASEGT. The CDR3 covers 15 residues. V shed 4 bases, J shed 1 base, and the junction held 2 bases outside the gene matches. Written as DNA, the CDR3 is TGTGCCAGCAGTGTTAGCGGGGTGAACACCGGGGAGCTGTTTTTT. Translated: CASSVSGVNTGELFF.

This clonotype was seen a handful of times. CDR3: CASARGEAFF. For the CDR3, the DNA is TGTGCCAGCGCCCGGGGAGAAGCTTTCTTT. The V gene is TRBV7-9, the J gene TRBJ1-1; no definite D call. Germline V lookup: CDR1 SEHNR, CDR2 FQNEAQ (reference sequence). Trimming removed 8 bases from V and 8 bases from J, with 9 bases in between. The length of the CDR3 is 10 residues.

This chain joins TRBV12-3 or TRBV12-4 and TRBJ2-3; D is possibly TRBD1 (6 bases). This CDR3 is 14 amino acids long. V lost 5 bases and J 4 bases, leaving 13 bases between the germline ends. In DNA, the CDR3 is TGTGCCAGCAGTGTGGGGCCAGGGGCAGATACGCAGTATTTT. Translated, it gives CASSVGPGADTQYF.

This clonotype was seen a handful of times. The rearrangement links TRBV7-2 to TRBJ2-2, with D tentatively TRBD1 or TRBD2 (6 bases each). V was shortened by 3 bases and J by 7 bases, with 12 bases between the two germline ends. The CDR3 extends over 14 amino acids. The V gene's germline CDR1 is SGHTA and CDR2 FQGNSA. CDR3 in DNA: TGTGCCAGCAGCTTCTGGGGGGCTGTCGGGGAGCTGTTTTTT. This sequence encodes CASSFWGAVGELFF.

The chain carries TRBV9 and TRBJ2-2; 10 positions match TRBD2. The ends lost 0 bases at V and 2 bases at J; junction bases unmatched: 4. Germline CDR1 is SGDLS and CDR2 is YYNGEE. CDR3 length equals 17 residues. CDR3 in DNA: TGTGCCAGCAGCGTAGGTACTAGCGGGACAAACACCGGGGAGCTGTTTTTT. This sequence encodes CASSVGTSGTNTGELFF.